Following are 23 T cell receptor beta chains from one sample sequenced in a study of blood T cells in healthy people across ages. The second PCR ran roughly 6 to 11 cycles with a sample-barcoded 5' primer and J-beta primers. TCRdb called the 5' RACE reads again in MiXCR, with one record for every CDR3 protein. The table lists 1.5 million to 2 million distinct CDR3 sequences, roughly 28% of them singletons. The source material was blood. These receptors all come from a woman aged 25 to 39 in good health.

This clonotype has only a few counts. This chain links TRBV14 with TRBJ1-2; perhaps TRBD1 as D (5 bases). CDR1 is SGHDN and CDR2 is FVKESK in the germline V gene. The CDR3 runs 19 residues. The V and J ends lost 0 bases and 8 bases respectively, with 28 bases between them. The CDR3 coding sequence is TGTGCCAGCAGCCAAGAAAGAAGCTTGGGTCAGGGCCGTCGAGACGGCTACACCTTC. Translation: CASSQERSLGQGRRDGYTF.

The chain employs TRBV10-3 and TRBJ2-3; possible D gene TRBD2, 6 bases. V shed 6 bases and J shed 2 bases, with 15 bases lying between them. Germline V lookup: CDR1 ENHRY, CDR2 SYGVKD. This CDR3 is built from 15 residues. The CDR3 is CAIRNTGGYTDTQYF. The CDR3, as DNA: TGTGCCATCAGAAACACCGGGGGATACACAGATACGCAGTATTTT.

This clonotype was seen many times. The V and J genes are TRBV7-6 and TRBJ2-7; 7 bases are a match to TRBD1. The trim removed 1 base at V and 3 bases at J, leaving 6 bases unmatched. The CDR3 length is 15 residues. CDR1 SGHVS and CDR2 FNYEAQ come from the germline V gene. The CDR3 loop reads CASSLEQGIIYEQYF. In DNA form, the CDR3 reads TGTGCCAGCAGCTTAGAACAGGGGATCATCTACGAGCAGTACTTC. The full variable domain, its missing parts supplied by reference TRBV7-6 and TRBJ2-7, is GAGVSQSPRYKVTKRGQDVALRCDPISGHVSLYWYRQALGQGPEFLTYFNYEAQQDKSGLPNDRFSAERPEGSISTLTIQRTEQRDSAMYRCASSLEQGIIYEQYFGPGTRLTVT.

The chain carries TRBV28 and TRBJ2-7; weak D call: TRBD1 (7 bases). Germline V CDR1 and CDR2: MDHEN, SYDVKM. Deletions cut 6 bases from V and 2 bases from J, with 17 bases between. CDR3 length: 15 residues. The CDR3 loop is CASSQQGRRTYEQYF. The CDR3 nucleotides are TGTGCCAGCAGCCAACAGGGGAGGCGAACCTACGAGCAGTACTTC.

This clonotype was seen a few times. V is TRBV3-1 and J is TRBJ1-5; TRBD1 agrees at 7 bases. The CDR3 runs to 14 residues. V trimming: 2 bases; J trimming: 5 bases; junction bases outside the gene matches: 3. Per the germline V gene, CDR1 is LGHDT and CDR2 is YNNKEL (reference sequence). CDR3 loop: CASSQNRGDQPQHF. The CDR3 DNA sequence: TGTGCCAGCAGCCAAAACAGGGGCGATCAGCCCCAGCATTTT.

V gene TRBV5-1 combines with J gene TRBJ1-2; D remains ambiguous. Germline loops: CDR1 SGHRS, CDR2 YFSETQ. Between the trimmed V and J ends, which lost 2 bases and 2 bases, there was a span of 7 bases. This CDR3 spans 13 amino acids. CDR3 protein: CASSLQDNYGYTF. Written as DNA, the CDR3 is TGCGCCAGCAGCTTACAAGACAACTATGGCTACACCTTC.

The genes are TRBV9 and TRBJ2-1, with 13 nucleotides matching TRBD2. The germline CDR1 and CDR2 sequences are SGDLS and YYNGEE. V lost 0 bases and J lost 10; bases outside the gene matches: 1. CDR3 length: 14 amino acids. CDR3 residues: CASSVVTSGGEQFF. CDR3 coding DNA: TGTGCCAGCAGCGTAGTGACTAGCGGGGGGGAGCAGTTCTTC.

The CDR3, as DNA: TGTGCCAGCAGCTTTCTAGCGGGAGAGACAGATACGCAGTATTTT. It is translated as CASSFLAGETDTQYF. The V and J genes are TRBV9 and TRBJ2-3; 10 bases align to TRBD2. The ends lost 4 bases at V and 3 bases at J; junction bases unmatched: 5. The CDR3 extends over 15 amino acids. Per germline, CDR1 SGDLS and CDR2 YYNGEE.

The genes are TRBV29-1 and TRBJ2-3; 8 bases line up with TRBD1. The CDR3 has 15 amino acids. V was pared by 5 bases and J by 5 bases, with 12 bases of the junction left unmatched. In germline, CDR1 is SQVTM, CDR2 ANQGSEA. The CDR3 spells CSVSLTGVGGDTQYF. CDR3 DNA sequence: TGCAGCGTTAGCCTGACAGGGGTTGGTGGAGATACGCAGTATTTT.

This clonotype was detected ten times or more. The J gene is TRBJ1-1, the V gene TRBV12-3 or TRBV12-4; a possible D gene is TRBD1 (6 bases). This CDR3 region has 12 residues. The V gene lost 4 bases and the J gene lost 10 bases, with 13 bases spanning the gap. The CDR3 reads CASSSSTGLAFF. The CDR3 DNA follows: TGTGCCAGCAGTTCGTCCACAGGGTTAGCTTTCTTT.

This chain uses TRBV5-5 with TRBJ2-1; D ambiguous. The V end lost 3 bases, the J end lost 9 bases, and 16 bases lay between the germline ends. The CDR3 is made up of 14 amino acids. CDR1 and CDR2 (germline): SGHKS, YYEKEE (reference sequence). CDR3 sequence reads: CASSYRRTTGEQFF. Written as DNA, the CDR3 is TGTGCCAGCAGCTATCGGCGCACTACCGGTGAGCAGTTCTTC.

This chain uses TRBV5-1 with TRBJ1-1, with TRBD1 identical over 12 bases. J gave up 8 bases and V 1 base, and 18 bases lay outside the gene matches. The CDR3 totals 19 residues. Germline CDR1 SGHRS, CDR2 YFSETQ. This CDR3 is CASSLTSLAGTGGGQEAFF. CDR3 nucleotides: TGCGCCAGCAGCTTGACTTCTCTCGCCGGGACAGGGGGCGGACAGGAAGCTTTCTTT.

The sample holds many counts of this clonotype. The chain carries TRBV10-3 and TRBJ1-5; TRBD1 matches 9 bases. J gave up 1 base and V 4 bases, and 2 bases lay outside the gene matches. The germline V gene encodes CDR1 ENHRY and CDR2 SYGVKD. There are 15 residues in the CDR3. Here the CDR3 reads CAISGGQGSNQPQHF. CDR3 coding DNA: TGTGCCATCAGTGGGGGACAGGGAAGCAATCAGCCCCAGCATTTT.

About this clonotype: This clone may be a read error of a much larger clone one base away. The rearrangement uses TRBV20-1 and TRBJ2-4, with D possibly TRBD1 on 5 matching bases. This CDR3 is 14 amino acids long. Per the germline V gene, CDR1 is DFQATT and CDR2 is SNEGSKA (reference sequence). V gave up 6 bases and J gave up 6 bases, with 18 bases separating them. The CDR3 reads CSAMGPPVVNIQYF. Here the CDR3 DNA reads TGCAGTGCAATGGGGCCCCCGGTAGTAAACATTCAGTACTTC.

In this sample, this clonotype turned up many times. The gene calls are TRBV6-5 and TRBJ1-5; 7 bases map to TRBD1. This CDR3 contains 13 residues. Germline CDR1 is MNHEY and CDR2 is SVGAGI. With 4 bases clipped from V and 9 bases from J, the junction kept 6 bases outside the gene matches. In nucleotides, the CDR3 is TGTGCCAGCAGTTCAGACAGGGATCGGCCCCAGCATTTT. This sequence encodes CASSSDRDRPQHF.

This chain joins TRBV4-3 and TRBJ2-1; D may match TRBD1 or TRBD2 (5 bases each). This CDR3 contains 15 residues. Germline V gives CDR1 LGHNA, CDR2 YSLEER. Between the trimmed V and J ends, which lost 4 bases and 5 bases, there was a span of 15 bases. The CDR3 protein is CASSPDSGTDNEQFF. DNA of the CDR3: TGCGCCAGCAGCCCGGACTCAGGGACGGACAATGAGCAGTTCTTC.

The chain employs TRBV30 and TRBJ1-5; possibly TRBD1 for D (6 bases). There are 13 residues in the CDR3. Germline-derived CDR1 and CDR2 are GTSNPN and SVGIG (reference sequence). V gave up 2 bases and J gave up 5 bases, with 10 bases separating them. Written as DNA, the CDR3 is TGTGCCTGGAGTCCGAACAGGGATCAGCCCCAGCATTTT. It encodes CAWSPNRDQPQHF.

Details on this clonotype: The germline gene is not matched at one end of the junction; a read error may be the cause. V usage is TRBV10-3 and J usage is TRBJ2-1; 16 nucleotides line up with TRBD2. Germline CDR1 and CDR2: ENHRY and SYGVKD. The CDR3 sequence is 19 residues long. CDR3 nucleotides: TGTGTCATCAGTGAGGAGGGACTAGCGGGAGGGCCCCCCTACAATGAGCAGTTCTTC. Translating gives CVISEEGLAGGPPYNEQFF.

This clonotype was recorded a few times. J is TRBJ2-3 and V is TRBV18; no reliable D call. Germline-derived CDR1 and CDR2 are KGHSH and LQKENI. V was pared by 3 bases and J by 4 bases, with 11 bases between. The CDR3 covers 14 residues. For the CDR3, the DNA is TGTGCCAGCTCACCGTCCGCTCGTGCAGATACGCAGTATTTT. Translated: CASSPSARADTQYF.

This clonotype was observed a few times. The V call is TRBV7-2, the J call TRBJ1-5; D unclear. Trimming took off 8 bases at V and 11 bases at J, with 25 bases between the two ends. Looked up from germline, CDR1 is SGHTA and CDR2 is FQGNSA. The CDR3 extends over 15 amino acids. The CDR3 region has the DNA TGTGCCAGCGCCCGAGGCACTCAATCAGAAAGTGCCCAGCATTTT. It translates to CASARGTQSESAQHF.

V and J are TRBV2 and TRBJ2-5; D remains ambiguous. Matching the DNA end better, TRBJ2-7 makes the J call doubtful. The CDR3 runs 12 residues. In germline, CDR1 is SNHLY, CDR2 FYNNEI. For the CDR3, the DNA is TGTGCCAGCAGTGAAGACGCTGGCGAGCAGTACTTC. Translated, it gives CASSEDAGEQYF.

Here the CDR3 reads CASSIPTNEQFF. CDR3 nucleotide sequence: TGTGCCAGCAGTATCCCCACCAATGAGCAGTTCTTC. The chain employs TRBV28 and TRBJ2-1, with D unclear. The CDR3 spans 12 residues. V shed 5 bases and J shed 6 bases, with 8 bases lying between them. Germline CDR1 and CDR2: MDHEN and SYDVKM. The variable domain in full, completed from reference TRBV28 and TRBJ2-1, reads DVKVTQSSRYLVKRTGEKVFLECVQDMDHENMFWYRQDPGLGLRLIYFSYDVKMKEKGDIPEGYSVSREKKERFSLILESASTNQTSMYLCASSIPTNEQFFGPGTRLTVL.

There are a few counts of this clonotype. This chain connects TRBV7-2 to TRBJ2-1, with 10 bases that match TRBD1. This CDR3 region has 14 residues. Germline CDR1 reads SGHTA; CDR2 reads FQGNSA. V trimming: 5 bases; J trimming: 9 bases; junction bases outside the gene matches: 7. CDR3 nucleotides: TGTGCCAGCAGCCTAAGGGACAGGGGTTCTGAGCAGTTCTTC. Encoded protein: CASSLRDRGSEQFF.